The source of this T cell receptor (beta chain) is a study of T-cell reconstitution after alpha-beta-depleted transplantation in children. Preparation of the TCRbeta library involved a method that used unique molecular identifiers. A single record per CDR3 protein comes from TCRdb applying MiXCR to the PCR reads. The table includes 700,000 to 950,000 distinct CDR3 sequences, about 15% detected once. Whole-study results and caveats: TCRbeta diversity was high at day 60 in some patients (a result of surviving recipient T cells and thymic progenitors). Approximately two months post-transplant, alpha-beta T cells reportedly originated from several hundred expanded graft clones. The authors attributed T-cell counts and diversity one year after transplant mostly to newly produced T cells.

This clonotype was picked up a small number of times. Its antigen is unknown. Trimming left V 7 bases short and J 2 bases short, with 9 bases between. The CDR3 is 12 amino acids. This receptor was obtained from a male patient under 18 who had a stem cell transplant for acute lymphoblastic leukemia, so the T cells may come from the graft donor. Sample: PBMCs, mostly from graft donor cells, taken 360 days after TCRalphabeta/CD19-depleted stem cell transplant. The rearrangement uses TRBV12-3 or TRBV12-4 and TRBJ2-7; D is possibly TRBD1 or TRBD2 (5 bases each). Written as DNA, the CDR3 is TGTGCCAGCACCATGGGGGCCTACGAGCAGTACTTC. Its translation is CASTMGAYEQYF.